Presented here are 21 T cell receptor beta chains from one specimen sequenced in a study of cytomegalovirus exposure and HLA in healthy donors. Primers for the PCR totalled 60 Vbeta and 13 Jbeta. Only in-frame clones appear in the TCRdb table, and some are missing; sequencing was by immunoSEQ multiplex PCR. The data contain 190,000 or so clones, 70% to 85% of them singletons. Specimen: PBMCs. Every receptor here comes from a boy between 2 and 10 years old in good health and CMV-seronegative.

The V gene is TRBV4-3, the J gene TRBJ1-1; D is unresolved. CDR3 length: 12 amino acids. Looked up from germline, CDR1 is LGHNA and CDR2 is YSLEER. The V and J ends lost 0 bases and 10 bases respectively, with 9 bases between them. The chain's CDR3 is CASSQDRQVAFF. CDR3 bases: TGCGCCAGCAGCCAAGATAGGCAGGTAGCTTTCTTT.

V is TRBV7-2 and J is TRBJ1-1, with TRBD1 identical over 8 bases. Germline V gives CDR1 SGHTA, CDR2 FQGNSA. Trimming took 1 base from V and 2 from J; bases not matched to a gene: 6. The CDR3 covers 16 residues. The CDR3 bases are TGTGCCAGCAGCTTAGGACAGGGGACTCTTAACACTGAAGCTTTCTTT. The encoded protein is CASSLGQGTLNTEAFF.

The rearrangement uses TRBV9 and TRBJ2-6; D is unclear. CDR1 is SGDLS, CDR2 YYNGEE, per germline. CDR3 size: 13 residues. The germline V and J ends were trimmed by 5 bases and 2 bases, with 5 bases remaining between them. CDR3 in amino acids: CASSLAGANVLTF. CDR3 DNA sequence: TGTGCCAGCAGTTTAGCTGGGGCCAACGTCCTGACTTTC.

Only a few counts were recorded for this clone. The DNA of the CDR3 is TGTGCCAGCAGGCCCGGGGCGAACACCGGGGAGCTGTTTTTT. This sequence encodes CASRPGANTGELFF. J is TRBJ2-2 and V is TRBV2; perhaps TRBD2 as D (5 bases). Trimming took off 6 bases at V and 0 bases at J, with 8 bases between the two ends. The CDR3 has 14 residues. Looked up from germline, CDR1 is SNHLY and CDR2 is FYNNEI. Full variable domain (missing parts from reference TRBV2 and TRBJ2-2): EPEVTQTPSHQVTQMGQEVILRCVPISNHLYFYWYRQILGQKVEFLVSFYNNEISEKSEIFDDQFSVERPDGSNFTLKIRSTKLEDSAMYFCASRPGANTGELFFGEGSRLTVL.

The rearrangement joins TRBV29-1 to TRBJ2-2; no firm D call. The CDR3 runs 13 residues. Germline V gene data show CDR1 as SQVTM and CDR2 as ANQGSEA. The V end lost 4 bases, the J end lost 1 base, and 7 bases lay between the germline ends. CDR3 coding DNA: TGCAGCGTTGTTTCACAGAACACCGGGGAGCTGTTTTTT. Its protein is CSVVSQNTGELFF.

This chain connects TRBV6-5 to TRBJ2-3; 8 bases are shared with TRBD1. V gave up 5 bases and J gave up 8 bases; unmatched junction bases: 9. Germline CDR1 reads MNHEY; CDR2 reads SVGAGI. This CDR3 has 14 residues. The CDR3 is CASSTRQGYGTQYF. The CDR3 nucleotides are TGTGCCAGCAGTACCCGACAGGGGTACGGTACGCAGTATTTT.

The V and J genes are TRBV6-6 and TRBJ1-2; 10 bases fit TRBD1. V gave up 4 bases and J gave up 6 bases; unmatched junction bases: 2. This CDR3 has 13 amino acids. From germline, CDR1 is MNHNY and CDR2 SVGAGI (reference sequence). DNA for the CDR3: TGTGCCAGCAGTTCCGGGACAGGGGATGGCTACACCTTC. It specifies CASSSGTGDGYTF.

J is TRBJ2-4 and V is TRBV7-2, with a tentative D call TRBD2 (5 bases). V gave up 5 bases and J gave up 4 bases, with 12 bases separating them. Germline CDR1 reads SGHTA; CDR2 reads FQGNSA. This CDR3 has 14 residues. CDR3 sequence: CASSPRSGKNIQYF. CDR3 bases: TGTGCCAGCAGCCCCCGGAGCGGAAAAAACATTCAGTACTTC.

This chain uses TRBV6-5 with TRBJ1-6, with D unclear. Germline V gene data show CDR1 as MNHEY and CDR2 as SVGAGI. Trimming left V 0 bases short and J 9 bases short, with 12 bases between. The CDR3 spans 15 residues. The DNA of the CDR3 is TGTGCCAGCAGTTACTCGGCCGGGGAAGTTTCACCCCTCCACTTT. Its protein is CASSYSAGEVSPLHF.

This chain links TRBV6-5 with TRBJ1-6, with D maybe TRBD1 (5 bases). Trimming removed 4 bases at V and 9 bases at J, with 19 bases between. CDR3 size: 16 residues. Germline V CDR1 and CDR2: MNHEY, SVGAGI. In nucleotides, the CDR3 is TGTGCCAGCAGTTCCACACGAACAGCGGGGGGTTCACCCCTCCACTTT. Residues: CASSSTRTAGGSPLHF.

V is TRBV6-5 and J is TRBJ1-2, with D perhaps matching TRBD1 (5 bases). CDR1 is MNHEY and CDR2 is SVGAGI in the germline V gene. V shed 2 bases and J shed 4 bases, with 11 bases lying between them. CDR3 length equals 14 residues. For the CDR3, the DNA is TGTGCCAGCAGTTACCGGACACCTAGCTATGGCTACACCTTC. Its protein product is CASSYRTPSYGYTF.

In its sample, this clone was seen a few times. The chain employs TRBV4-2 and TRBJ1-3; D might be TRBD1 (6 bases). Germline-derived CDR1 and CDR2 are LGHNA and YNFKEQ. V was pared by 4 bases and J by 0 bases, with 13 bases between. The CDR3 has 16 residues. Here the CDR3 reads CASSPRTDLSGNTIYF. As DNA, the CDR3 is TGTGCCAGCAGCCCTAGGACAGACCTCTCTGGAAACACCATATATTTT.

Points on this clone: One junction end does not reproduce the germline sequence, and a read error may be involved. The V gene is TRBV15, the J gene TRBJ1-2, with a weak D call TRBD1 (6 bases). The length of the CDR3 is 14 residues. Germline CDR1 and CDR2: LNHNV and YYDKDF (reference sequence). The CDR3: CATSRDLTGDGCTF. In nucleotides, the CDR3 is TGTGCCACCAGCAGAGATTTGACAGGAGATGGCTGCACCTTC.

The J gene is TRBJ2-3, the V gene TRBV5-1; 12 bases fit TRBD2. The CDR3 has 17 residues. Germline CDR1 SGHRS, CDR2 YFSETQ. With V trimmed by 0 bases and J by 0 bases, 2 bases remained unmatched. Here the CDR3 DNA reads TGCGCCAGCAGCTTGGGACTAGCGGGAGTTAGCACAGATACGCAGTATTTT. Translation gives CASSLGLAGVSTDTQYF.

The CDR3 DNA sequence: TGCAGTGCTAGTTGGGGGGGTGAGCAGTTCTTC. Its protein is CSASWGGEQFF. The V call is TRBV20-1, the J call TRBJ2-1; 7 positions match TRBD2. The CDR3 is 11 residues long. CDR1 and CDR2 from the germline V gene are DFQATT and SNEGSKA (reference sequence). V lost 3 bases and J lost 9; bases outside the gene matches: 2.

The chain recombines TRBV7-2 with TRBJ1-4; no reliable D call. The CDR3 is 16 amino acids. V shed 1 base and J shed 0 bases, with 9 bases lying between them. Germline V gene sequence: CDR1 SGHTA, CDR2 FQGNSA. The CDR3 loop is CASSLVGPATNEKLFF. The CDR3 DNA reads as TGTGCCAGCAGCTTAGTTGGGCCCGCAACTAATGAAAAACTGTTTTTT.

The chain has TRBV6-4 and TRBJ1-5; 7 bases fit TRBD1. Germline V gene sequence: CDR1 MRHNA, CDR2 SNTAGT. V dropped 8 bases and J dropped 7; count of bases not matched to a gene: 8. The CDR3 sequence is 13 residues long. CDR3 DNA sequence: TGTGCCAGCCTAGGGGGCTCCGGGCAGCCCCAGCATTTT. Protein sequence: CASLGGSGQPQHF.

This clone was counted a few times. The V gene is TRBV19, the J gene TRBJ1-2; a weak D match, TRBD1 (6 bases). Germline values: CDR1 LNHDA, CDR2 SQIVND (reference sequence). V lost 6 bases and J 5 bases, leaving 13 bases between the germline ends. This CDR3 is 13 amino acids long. CDR3 sequence: CASRQGSSYGYTF. The CDR3 DNA sequence: TGTGCCAGTAGACAGGGCTCGAGTTATGGCTACACCTTC.

The chain is built from TRBV5-3 and TRBJ2-7; TRBD1 aligns across 10 bases. TRBV5-3 is classed as an ORF, of uncertain function. This CDR3 spans 12 amino acids. Trimming at V came to 10 bases and at J to 3 bases, leaving 4 bases not matched to a gene. The CDR3 is CAARTGGYEQYF. The CDR3 coding sequence is TGTGCCGCACGGACAGGGGGCTACGAGCAGTACTTC.

Only one count was recorded for this clone. V gene TRBV4-1 combines with J gene TRBJ2-5; TRBD1 might be the D (5 bases). Germline assignment: CDR1 MGHRA and CDR2 YSYEKL. The CDR3 spans 15 residues. V shed 4 bases and J shed 5 bases, with 17 bases lying between them. In DNA form, the CDR3 reads TGCGCCAGCAGCCTGCGACAGAACTCCTGGGAGACCCAGTACTTC. It translates to CASSLRQNSWETQYF.

The chain has TRBV15 and TRBJ1-3; perhaps TRBD1 as D (5 bases). V was shortened by 5 bases and J by 4 bases, with 21 bases between the two germline ends. CDR3 size: 17 residues. The germline V gene encodes CDR1 LNHNV and CDR2 YYDKDF (reference sequence). CDR3 nucleotide sequence: TGTGCCACCAGCCAACTCTACCAGAAAGGGGCAGGAAACACCATATATTTT. This sequence encodes CATSQLYQKGAGNTIYF.